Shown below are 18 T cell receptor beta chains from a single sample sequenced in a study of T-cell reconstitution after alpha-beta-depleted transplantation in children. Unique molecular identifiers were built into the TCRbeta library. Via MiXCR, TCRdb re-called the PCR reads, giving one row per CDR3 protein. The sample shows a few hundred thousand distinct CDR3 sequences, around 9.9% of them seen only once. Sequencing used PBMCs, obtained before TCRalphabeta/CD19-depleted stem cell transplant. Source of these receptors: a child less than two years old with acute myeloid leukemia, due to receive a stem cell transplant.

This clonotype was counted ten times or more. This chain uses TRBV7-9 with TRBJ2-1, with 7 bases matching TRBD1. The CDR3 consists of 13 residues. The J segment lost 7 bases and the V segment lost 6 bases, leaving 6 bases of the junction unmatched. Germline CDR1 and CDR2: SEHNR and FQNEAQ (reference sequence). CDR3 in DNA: TGTGCCAGCAGTCGACAGGGCTGGAATGAGCAGTTCTTC. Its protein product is CASSRQGWNEQFF. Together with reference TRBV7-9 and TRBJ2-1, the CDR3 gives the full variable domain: DTGVSQNPRHKITKRGQNVTFRCDPISEHNRLYWYRQTLGQGPEFLTYFQNEAQLEKSRLLSDRFSAERPKGSFSTLEIQRTEQGDSAMYLCASSRQGWNEQFFGPGTRLTVL.

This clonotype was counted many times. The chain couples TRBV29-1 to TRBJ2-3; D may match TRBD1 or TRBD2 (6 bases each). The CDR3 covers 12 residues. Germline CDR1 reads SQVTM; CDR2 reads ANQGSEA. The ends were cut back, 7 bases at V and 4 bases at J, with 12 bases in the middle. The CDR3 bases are TGCAGCGGTACGGGGGCTTCAGATACGCAGTATTTT. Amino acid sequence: CSGTGASDTQYF.

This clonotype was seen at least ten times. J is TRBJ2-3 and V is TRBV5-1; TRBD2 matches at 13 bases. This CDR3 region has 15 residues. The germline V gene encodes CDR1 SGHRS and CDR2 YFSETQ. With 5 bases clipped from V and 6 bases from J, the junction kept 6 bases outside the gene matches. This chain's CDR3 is CASRGTSGISDTQYF. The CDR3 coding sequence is TGCGCCAGCAGGGGGACTAGCGGGATTTCGGATACGCAGTATTTT.

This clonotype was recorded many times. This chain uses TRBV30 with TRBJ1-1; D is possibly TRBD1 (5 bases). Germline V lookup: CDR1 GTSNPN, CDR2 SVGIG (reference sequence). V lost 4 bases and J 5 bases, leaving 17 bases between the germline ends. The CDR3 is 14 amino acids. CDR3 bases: TGTGCCTGGATGGAGCCCCAGGGTAGAACTGAAGCTTTCTTT. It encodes CAWMEPQGRTEAFF.

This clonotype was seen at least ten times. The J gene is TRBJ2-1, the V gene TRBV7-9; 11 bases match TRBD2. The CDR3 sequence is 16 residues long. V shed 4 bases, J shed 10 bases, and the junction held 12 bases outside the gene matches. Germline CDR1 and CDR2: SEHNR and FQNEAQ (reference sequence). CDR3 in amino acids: CASSSGTSGTTGEQFF. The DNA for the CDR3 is TGTGCCAGCAGCTCAGGGACTAGCGGTACTACAGGGGAGCAGTTCTTC.

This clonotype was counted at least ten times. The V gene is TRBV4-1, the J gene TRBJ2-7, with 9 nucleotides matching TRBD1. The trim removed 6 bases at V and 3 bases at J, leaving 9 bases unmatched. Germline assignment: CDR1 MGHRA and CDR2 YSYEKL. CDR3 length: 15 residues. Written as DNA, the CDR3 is TGCGCCAGCAGGCCTGCCGAGGACAGGGGCTACGAGCAGTACTTC. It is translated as CASRPAEDRGYEQYF.

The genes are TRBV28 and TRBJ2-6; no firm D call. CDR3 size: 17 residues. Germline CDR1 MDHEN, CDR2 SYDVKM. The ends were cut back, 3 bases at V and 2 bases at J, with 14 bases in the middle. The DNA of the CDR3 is TGTGCCAGCAGTTTTGGGTCTCACCGTACTGGGGCCAACGTCCTGACTTTC. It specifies CASSFGSHRTGANVLTF.

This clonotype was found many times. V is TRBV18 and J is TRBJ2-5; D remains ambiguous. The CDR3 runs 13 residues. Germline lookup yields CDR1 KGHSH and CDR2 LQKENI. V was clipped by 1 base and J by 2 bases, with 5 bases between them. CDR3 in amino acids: CASSPRRQETQYF. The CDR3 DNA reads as TGTGCCAGCTCACCACGTAGACAAGAGACCCAGTACTTC.

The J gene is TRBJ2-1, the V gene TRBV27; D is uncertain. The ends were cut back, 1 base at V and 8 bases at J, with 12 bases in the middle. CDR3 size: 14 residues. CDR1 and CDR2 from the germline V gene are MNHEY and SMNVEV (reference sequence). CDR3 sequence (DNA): TGTGCCAGCAGTTTATTTGGCGTTAAGGATGAGCAGTTCTTC. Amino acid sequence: CASSLFGVKDEQFF.

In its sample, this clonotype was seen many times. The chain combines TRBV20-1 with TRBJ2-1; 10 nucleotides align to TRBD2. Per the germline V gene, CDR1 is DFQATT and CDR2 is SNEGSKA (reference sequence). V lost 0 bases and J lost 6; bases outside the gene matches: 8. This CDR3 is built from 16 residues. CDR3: CSARDLKRGGPNEQFF. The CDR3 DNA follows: TGCAGTGCTAGAGATCTGAAGCGGGGGGGCCCCAATGAGCAGTTCTTC.

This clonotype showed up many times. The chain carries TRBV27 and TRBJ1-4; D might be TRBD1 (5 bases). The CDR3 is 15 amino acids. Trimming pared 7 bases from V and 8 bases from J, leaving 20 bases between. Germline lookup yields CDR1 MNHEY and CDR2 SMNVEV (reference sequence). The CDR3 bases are TGTGCCAGCACCTCTTTTCGGGGGGTTAAGGAAAAACTGTTTTTT. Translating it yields CASTSFRGVKEKLFF.

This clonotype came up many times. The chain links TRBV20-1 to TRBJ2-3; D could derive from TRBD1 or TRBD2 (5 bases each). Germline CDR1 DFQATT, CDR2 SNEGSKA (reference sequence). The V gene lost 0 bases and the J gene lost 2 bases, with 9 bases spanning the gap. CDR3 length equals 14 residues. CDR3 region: CSARDQGTTDTQYF. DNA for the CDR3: TGCAGTGCTAGAGATCAAGGGACCACAGATACGCAGTATTTT.

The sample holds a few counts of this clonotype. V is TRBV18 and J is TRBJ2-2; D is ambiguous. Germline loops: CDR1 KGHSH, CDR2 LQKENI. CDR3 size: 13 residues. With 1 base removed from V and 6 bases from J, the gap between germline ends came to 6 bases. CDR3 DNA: TGTGCCAGCTCACCACGGCAATCCGGGGAGCTGTTTTTT. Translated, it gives CASSPRQSGELFF.

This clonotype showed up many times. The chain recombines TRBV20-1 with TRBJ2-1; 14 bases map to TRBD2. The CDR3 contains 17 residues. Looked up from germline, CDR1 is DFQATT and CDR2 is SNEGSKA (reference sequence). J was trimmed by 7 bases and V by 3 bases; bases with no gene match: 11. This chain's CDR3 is CSARSPGTSGSRNEQFF. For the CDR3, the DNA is TGCAGTGCTAGGAGCCCCGGGACTAGCGGGAGTCGGAATGAGCAGTTCTTC.

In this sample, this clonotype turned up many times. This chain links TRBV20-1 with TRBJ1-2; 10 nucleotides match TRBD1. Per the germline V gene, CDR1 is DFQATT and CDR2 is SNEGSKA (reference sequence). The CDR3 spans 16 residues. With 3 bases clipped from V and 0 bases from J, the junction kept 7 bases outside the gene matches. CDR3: CSASGTGEGANYGYTF. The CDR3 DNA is TGCAGTGCTAGCGGGACAGGGGAGGGGGCTAACTATGGCTACACCTTC.

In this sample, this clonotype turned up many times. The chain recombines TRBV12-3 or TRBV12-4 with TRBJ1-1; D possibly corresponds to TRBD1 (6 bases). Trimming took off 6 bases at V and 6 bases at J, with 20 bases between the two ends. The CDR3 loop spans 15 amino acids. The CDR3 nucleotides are TGTGCCAGCAGGTCTGGGGGGGGCAGACATTCTGAAGCTTTCTTT. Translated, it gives CASRSGGGRHSEAFF.

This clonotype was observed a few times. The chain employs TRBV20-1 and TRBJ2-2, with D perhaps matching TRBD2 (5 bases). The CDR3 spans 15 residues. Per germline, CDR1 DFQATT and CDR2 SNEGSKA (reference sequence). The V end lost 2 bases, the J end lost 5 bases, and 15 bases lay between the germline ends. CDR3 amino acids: CSARPSGLLTGELFF. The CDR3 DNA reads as TGCAGTGCTAGACCCAGCGGACTCCTTACCGGGGAGCTGTTTTTT.

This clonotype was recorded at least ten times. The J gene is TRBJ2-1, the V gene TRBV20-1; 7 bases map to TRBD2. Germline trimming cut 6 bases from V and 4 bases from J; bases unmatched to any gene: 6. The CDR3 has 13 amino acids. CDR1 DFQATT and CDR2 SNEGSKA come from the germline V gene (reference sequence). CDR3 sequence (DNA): TGCAGTGCACCTCTAGCGGCATACAATGAGCAGTTCTTC. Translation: CSAPLAAYNEQFF.